The table lists the clone carrying this T cell receptor (beta chain) with a few counts. One end of the junction fails to match germline, which may point to a read error. Cohorts were determined from participant-reported clinical history. This sample was taken from a study of blood T cell repertoires in COVID-19. About the study: Samples came from the United States, Italy and Spain, spanning acute and convalescent COVID-19.

Germline CDR1 and CDR2: SGHNT and YENEEA. This CDR3 is built from 12 residues. Data came from immunoSEQ multiplex PCR; TCRdb stores just in-frame clones and leaves some out. The sample includes approximately 200,000 clones, about 90% of them seen just once. This sequence was found in a woman between 25 and 40 years old who had recovered from COVID-19. The sample taken for sequencing was PBMCs or T cells enriched from blood (not recorded which). This chain uses TRBV11-3 with TRBJ1-6; 9 bases are a match to TRBD1. This CDR3 reads CASSSTGGPVAF. In nucleotides, the CDR3 is TGTGCCAGCAGTTCGACAGGGGGACCAGTGGCATTT.